This TCR beta chain was sequenced in a study of cytomegalovirus exposure and HLA in healthy donors. Overall study: Inside one of the first data releases sat around 86 million unique TCRs taken from HLA-typed donors. Study results and caveats: Common viral pathogens (according to a later analysis) appeared linked to several of the most significant clusters. TCR beta V- and J-gene trimming, according to a later analysis, was linked to a missense DCLRE1C variant. In a later analysis, TCR association rates varied by HLA locus: DRB1 most, HLA-C fewest.

The CDR3 length is 15 residues. V was shortened by 2 bases and J by 10 bases, with 21 bases between the two germline ends. Germline loops: CDR1 SGHDT, CDR2 YYEEEE. The primer mix had 60 Vbeta and 13 Jbeta primers. The method was immunoSEQ multiplex PCR; TCRdb's version includes in-frame clones alone and lacks a portion of them. The data show roughly 100,000 clones, around four fifths seen once. Worth noting for this clone: The target antigen is unknown.

The sequencing sample was made of PBMCs. J is TRBJ1-2 and V is TRBV5-6; D is perhaps TRBD1 (5 bases). The TCR comes from a woman in her 40s in good health and CMV-seronegative. In nucleotides, the CDR3 is TGTGCCAGCAGCTTTGAACGACAGCGGGGATACGACTACACCTTC. This codes for CASSFERQRGYDYTF.